These 11 T cell receptor beta chains were all obtained from the same sample, sequenced in a study of identical twins. TCRdb reanalysed the 5' RACE reads using MiXCR and keeps one entry per CDR3 protein. The repertoire holds hundreds of thousands of distinct CDR3 sequences, with roughly 18% as singletons. This same sample was also taken into another study, of T cells expressing NK-cell markers.

Sample: PBMCs. The receptors derive from a woman aged 18-29 years in good health.

The rearrangement joins TRBV6-5 to TRBJ2-3; 10 bases match TRBD2. The CDR3 extends over 16 amino acids. The trim removed 5 bases at V and 5 bases at J, leaving 10 bases unmatched. CDR1 and CDR2 from the germline V gene are MNHEY and SVGAGI. For the CDR3, the DNA is TGTGCCAGCAGTACCTCGAGCGGGAGGGCCCAAGATACGCAGTATTTT. This encodes CASSTSSGRAQDTQYF.

This sequence joins TRBV29-1 and TRBJ1-5; maybe TRBD1 (6 bases). Trimming pared 8 bases from V and 6 bases from J, leaving 14 bases between. Germline V gives CDR1 SQVTM, CDR2 ANQGSEA. The CDR3 sequence is 12 residues long. CDR3 in DNA: TGCAGCTTCGGACAGCCGGGTCAGCCCCAGCATTTT. Residues: CSFGQPGQPQHF.

This clonotype was seen only a few times. This chain links TRBV18 with TRBJ2-7; a weak D match, TRBD1 (6 bases). The CDR3 spans 15 residues. Germline assignment: CDR1 KGHSH and CDR2 LQKENI. V shed 2 bases and J shed 2 bases, with 13 bases lying between them. As DNA, the CDR3 is TGTGCCAGCTCACCAGCAGGGGCGCTGGCCTACGAGCAGTACTTC. Protein sequence: CASSPAGALAYEQYF.

The rearrangement joins TRBV15 to TRBJ1-2; D possibly corresponds to TRBD1 (6 bases). The length of the CDR3 is 13 residues. The germline V gene encodes CDR1 LNHNV and CDR2 YYDKDF (reference sequence). The V end lost 5 bases, the J end lost 9 bases, and 16 bases lay between the germline ends. CDR3 sequence: CATSFRQAASYTF. CDR3 in DNA: TGTGCCACCAGCTTCCGACAGGCCGCGAGCTACACCTTC.

The sample holds a few counts of this clonotype. The chain couples TRBV7-2 to TRBJ2-4; maybe TRBD2 (6 bases). The germline gives CDR1 SGHTA, CDR2 FQGNSA. The CDR3 is 16 residues long. Trimming cost V 3 bases and J 1 base, with 13 bases left between them. The CDR3 loop reads CASSFLRGSAKNIQYF. The CDR3 DNA is TGTGCCAGCAGCTTCCTCCGGGGGTCTGCCAAAAACATTCAGTACTTC.

This chain uses TRBV3-1 with TRBJ1-2; 7 positions match TRBD1. The V gene end was trimmed by 4 bases and the J gene end by 5 bases; junction bases not matched to a gene: 10. The CDR3 covers 15 residues. Looked up from germline, CDR1 is LGHDT and CDR2 is YNNKEL (reference sequence). The CDR3, as DNA: TGTGCCAGCAGCCCACGGACAGGAGGGCTTTATGGCTACACCTTC. The encoded protein is CASSPRTGGLYGYTF.

This clonotype turned up a few times. The chain uses TRBV20-1 and TRBJ2-7; the match to TRBD1 covers 10 bases. The CDR3 runs to 13 residues. Germline V gene lookup returns CDR1 DFQATT and CDR2 SNEGSKA (reference sequence). The J segment lost 3 bases and the V segment lost 3 bases, leaving 2 bases of the junction unmatched. CDR3 sequence reads: CSASDRGLYEQYF. The CDR3 coding sequence is TGCAGTGCTAGCGACAGGGGGCTCTACGAGCAGTACTTC.

V gene TRBV7-2 combines with J gene TRBJ2-1; D gene unclear. This CDR3 is 12 amino acids long. From germline, CDR1 is SGHTA and CDR2 FQGNSA. V gave up 1 base and J gave up 9 bases, with 7 bases separating them. The CDR3 DNA reads as TGTGCCAGCAGCTTAGGAACGGTTGAGCAGTTCTTC. This codes for CASSLGTVEQFF.

In this sample, this clonotype turned up a few times. V and J are TRBV10-3 and TRBJ2-7; perhaps TRBD2 as D (6 bases). Germline values: CDR1 ENHRY, CDR2 SYGVKD. The V end was cut by 8 bases, the J end by 2 bases, with 22 bases between. This CDR3 has 16 amino acids. The CDR3 DNA reads TGTGCCATCGGGGGGACTTCCGGTACTGGAACCTACGAGCAGTACTTC. This gives the protein CAIGGTSGTGTYEQYF.

The V gene is TRBV27, the J gene TRBJ1-6; 9 positions agree with TRBD1. The trim removed 6 bases at V and 9 bases at J, leaving 6 bases unmatched. The CDR3 spans 14 residues. Germline CDR1 reads MNHEY; CDR2 reads SMNVEV (reference sequence). The CDR3 spells CASSRTGGSSPLHF. CDR3 in DNA: TGTGCCAGCAGCCGAACAGGGGGCTCTTCACCCCTCCACTTT.

For this clonotype: This sequence may be a read error, since a much larger clone differs from it by one base. The chain combines TRBV7-2 with TRBJ1-1; the D is unclear. The V and J ends lost 5 bases and 6 bases respectively, with 16 bases between them. Germline V gene data show CDR1 as SGHTA and CDR2 as FQGNSA. CDR3 size: 14 residues. CDR3 DNA: TGTGCCAGCAGCCAGCAGGCGGGATACTCTGAAGCTTTCTTT. Translating it yields CASSQQAGYSEAFF.